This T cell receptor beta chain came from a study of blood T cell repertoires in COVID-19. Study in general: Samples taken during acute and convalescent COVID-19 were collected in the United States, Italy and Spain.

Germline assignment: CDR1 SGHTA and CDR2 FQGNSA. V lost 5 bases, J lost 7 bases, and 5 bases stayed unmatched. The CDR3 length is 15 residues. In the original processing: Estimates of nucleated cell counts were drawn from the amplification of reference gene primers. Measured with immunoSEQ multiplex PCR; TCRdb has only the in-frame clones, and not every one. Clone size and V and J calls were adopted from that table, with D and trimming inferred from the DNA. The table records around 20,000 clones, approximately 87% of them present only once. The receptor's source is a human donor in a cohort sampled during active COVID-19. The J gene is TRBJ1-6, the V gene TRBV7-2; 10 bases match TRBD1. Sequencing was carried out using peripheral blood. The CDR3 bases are TGTGCCAGCAGCGCAGGACAGGGGGAGAATTCACCCCTCCACTTT. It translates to CASSAGQGENSPLHF.